This T cell receptor (beta chain) was observed in a study of early T cells in non-severe SARS-CoV-2 infection. The wider study: Sequencing was performed on bulk RNA from unsorted whole blood, leaving chains unpaired.

This CDR3 has 12 residues. V was pared by 6 bases and J by 4 bases, with 1 base of the junction left unmatched. The germline CDR1 and CDR2 sequences are SQVTM and ANQGSEA. Ten or more counts support this clonotype. Unique molecular identifiers tagged individual cDNA molecules. A single record per CDR3 protein comes from TCRdb applying MiXCR to the 5' RACE reads. Of some 110,000 distinct CDR3 sequences listed, approximately 15% are singletons. The sequence derives from an adult who was a healthcare worker with PCR-confirmed SARS-CoV-2 infection or an uninfected control (not recorded which). Sequences were obtained from whole blood. The chain combines TRBV29-1 with TRBJ2-7; TRBD1 agrees at 12 bases. In DNA form, the CDR3 reads TGCAGCGTGGGACAGGGGGCTTACGAGCAGTACTTC. It yields the protein CSVGQGAYEQYF.